This T cell receptor beta chain was identified in a study of cytomegalovirus exposure and HLA in healthy donors. Study background: Within an early data release were about 80 million unique TCRs drawn from HLA-typed donors.

Primers included in the PCR were 60 Vbeta and 13 Jbeta primers. Sequencing used immunoSEQ multiplex PCR; TCRdb keeps in-frame clones, though not all of them. Of 90,000 to 110,000 clones in the sample, under 85% were seen once. CDR1 is MNHEY and CDR2 is SMNVEV in the germline V gene (reference sequence). CDR3 length equals 14 residues. V lost 9 bases and J 8 bases, leaving 20 bases between the germline ends. The origin of this receptor is a woman aged 40-49 years in good health and CMV-seropositive. The sample comprised PBMCs. V is TRBV27 and J is TRBJ2-4; D is perhaps TRBD2 (6 bases). CDR3 nucleotides: TGTGCCAGTCAAATCGGACGGTGGGGGGACATTCAGTACTTC. This sequence encodes CASQIGRWGDIQYF.